The 15 T cell receptor beta chains in this list originate from one sample, sequenced in a study of siplizumab effects on memory and regulatory T cells. Sequenced by immunoSEQ multiplex PCR; TCRdb stores in-frame clones only, minus some. Of around 78,000 clones in the sample, less than 95% are singletons; the top ten hold roughly 28%. Sequenced input: CD8+ T cells sorted from blood. The receptors shown here come from a human donor in good health.

V and J are TRBV7-9 and TRBJ1-1, with TRBD1 as a possible D gene (5 bases). V was clipped by 3 bases and J by 6 bases, with 17 bases between them. The CDR3 consists of 15 residues. Germline V gene data show CDR1 as SEHNR and CDR2 as FQNEAQ (reference sequence). CDR3 region: CASSFGPRRDAEAFF. Here the CDR3 DNA reads TGTGCCAGCAGCTTTGGGCCCCGCCGGGACGCTGAAGCTTTCTTT.

The CDR3 nucleotides read TGTGCCAGTGGAGGACAGGGGCTTTCCTTCACTGAAGCTTTCTTT. Translating it yields CASGGQGLSFTEAFF. This chain uses TRBV27 with TRBJ1-1; 9 bases fit TRBD1. Germline lookup yields CDR1 MNHEY and CDR2 SMNVEV (reference sequence). J was trimmed by 4 bases and V by 9 bases; bases with no gene match: 12. The CDR3 has 15 residues.

The chain combines TRBV5-1 with TRBJ2-7; no clear D. The germline V gene has CDR1 SGHRS and CDR2 YFSETQ. Trimming took off 2 bases at V and 2 bases at J, with 8 bases between the two ends. The CDR3 is 13 residues long. CDR3 bases: TGCGCCAGCAGCTTTGAAGGGACCTACGAGCAGTACTTC. The encoded protein is CASSFEGTYEQYF. Full variable domain (missing parts from reference TRBV5-1 and TRBJ2-7): KAGVTQTPRYLIKTRGQQVTLSCSPISGHRSVSWYQQTPGQGLQFLFEYFSETQRNKGNFPGRFSGRQFSNSRSEMNVSTLELGDSALYLCASSFEGTYEQYFGPGTRLTVT.

To note about this clone: At one boundary the junction diverges from the germline segment, which might be a read error. The chain links TRBV5-1 to TRBJ2-1, with D possibly TRBD2 on 6 matching bases. Germline V CDR1 and CDR2: SGHRS, YFSETQ. This CDR3 region has 11 residues. In nucleotides, the CDR3 is TGCGCCAGCAACTTGGGGGGTGAGCAGTTCTTC. Protein product: CASNLGGEQFF.

The rearrangement uses TRBV5-1 and TRBJ2-5; TRBD1 is a possible D gene (6 bases). This CDR3 has 14 amino acids. Germline-derived CDR1 and CDR2 are SGHRS and YFSETQ. Trimming took off 4 bases at V and 3 bases at J, with 13 bases between the two ends. CDR3 loop: CASSLITGKETQYF. The CDR3 DNA reads TGCGCCAGCAGCCTGATCACAGGGAAAGAGACCCAGTACTTC.

In this sample, this clone turned up a few times. The genes are TRBV7-6 and TRBJ2-1; D is possibly TRBD1 (5 bases). The CDR3 length is 12 residues. The germline CDR1 and CDR2 sequences are SGHVS and FNYEAQ. V was pared by 1 base and J by 7 bases, with 5 bases between. The DNA for the CDR3 is TGTGCCAGCAGCTTAGGGACAAATGAGCAGTTCTTC. Translation: CASSLGTNEQFF.

The chain links TRBV29-1 to TRBJ2-2, with D uncertain. CDR3 length: 13 residues. V gave up 4 bases and J gave up 4 bases, with 10 bases separating them. The germline CDR1 and CDR2 sequences are SQVTM and ANQGSEA. As DNA, the CDR3 is TGCAGCGTTGCAGGCATAGGCACCGGGGAGCTGTTTTTT. As protein: CSVAGIGTGELFF.

The chain is built from TRBV10-3 and TRBJ2-5; 7 positions match TRBD2. The CDR3 loop spans 15 amino acids. Per germline, CDR1 ENHRY and CDR2 SYGVKD. Trimming at V came to 0 bases and at J to 5 bases, leaving 6 bases not matched to a gene. The CDR3 nucleotides are TGTGCCATCAGTGAGTCTGGCGGGAGCCCGGAGACCCAGTACTTC. It specifies CAISESGGSPETQYF.

This clone was seen only a few times. This chain joins TRBV19 and TRBJ2-1; D not certain. V lost 6 bases and J 7 bases, leaving 13 bases between the germline ends. There are 13 residues in the CDR3. CDR1 is LNHDA, CDR2 SQIVND, per germline (reference sequence). CDR3 protein: CASSLLGRNEQFF. Written as DNA, the CDR3 is TGTGCCAGTAGCCTCCTAGGGCGGAATGAGCAGTTCTTC.

The rearrangement uses TRBV5-5 and TRBJ1-2, with TRBD1 as a possible D gene (5 bases). The CDR3 consists of 12 residues. Deletions cut 5 bases from V and 4 bases from J, with 9 bases between. CDR1 and CDR2 from the germline V gene are SGHKS and YYEKEE (reference sequence). The CDR3, as DNA: TGTGCCAGCAGAGGGGACGTCTATGGCTACACCTTC. Its protein is CASRGDVYGYTF.

This clone was seen a handful of times. This chain joins TRBV4-2 and TRBJ2-1, with 9 bases fitting TRBD2. The J segment lost 6 bases and the V segment lost 1 base, leaving 4 bases of the junction unmatched. The CDR3 contains 15 residues. CDR1 LGHNA and CDR2 YNFKEQ come from the germline V gene. Written as DNA, the CDR3 is TGTGCCAGCAGCCAAGGCGGGGGGGGGATCAATGAGCAGTTCTTC. This codes for CASSQGGGGINEQFF.

This rearrangement joins TRBV2 to TRBJ1-5; D is unresolved. Germline assignment: CDR1 SNHLY and CDR2 FYNNEI. The CDR3 spans 15 residues. Between the trimmed V and J ends, which lost 5 bases and 0 bases, there was a span of 11 bases. CDR3 nucleotides: TGTGCCAGCAGTCCGGGCAGCTATAGCAATCAGCCCCAGCATTTT. Protein product: CASSPGSYSNQPQHF.

The chain couples TRBV7-2 to TRBJ1-5, with 8 bases lining up with TRBD1. From germline, CDR1 is SGHTA and CDR2 FQGNSA. CDR3 size: 19 residues. V was clipped by 1 base and J by 0 bases; unmatched bases: 11. Here the CDR3 reads CASSLGVQGATYSNQPQHF. In nucleotides, the CDR3 is TGTGCCAGCAGCTTAGGCGTGCAGGGGGCGACCTATAGCAATCAGCCCCAGCATTTT.

This chain connects TRBV5-6 to TRBJ2-7; 9 bases match TRBD1. This CDR3 region has 14 residues. The junction had 9 bases not matched to a gene; V was cut back by 6 bases and J by 5 bases. In germline, CDR1 is SGHDT, CDR2 YYEEEE. CDR3 DNA sequence: TGTGCCAGCACCACCGGGACAGGGAGGCACGAGCAGTACTTC. Translating it yields CASTTGTGRHEQYF.

V and J are TRBV5-3 and TRBJ1-5; D not resolved. TRBV5-3 is filed as an ORF, its function uncertain. The V and J ends lost 4 bases and 4 bases respectively, with 15 bases between them. The CDR3 has 15 residues. CDR3 sequence reads: CARSGGSWANQPQHF. The DNA for the CDR3 is TGTGCCAGAAGCGGCGGGTCCTGGGCTAATCAGCCCCAGCATTTT.